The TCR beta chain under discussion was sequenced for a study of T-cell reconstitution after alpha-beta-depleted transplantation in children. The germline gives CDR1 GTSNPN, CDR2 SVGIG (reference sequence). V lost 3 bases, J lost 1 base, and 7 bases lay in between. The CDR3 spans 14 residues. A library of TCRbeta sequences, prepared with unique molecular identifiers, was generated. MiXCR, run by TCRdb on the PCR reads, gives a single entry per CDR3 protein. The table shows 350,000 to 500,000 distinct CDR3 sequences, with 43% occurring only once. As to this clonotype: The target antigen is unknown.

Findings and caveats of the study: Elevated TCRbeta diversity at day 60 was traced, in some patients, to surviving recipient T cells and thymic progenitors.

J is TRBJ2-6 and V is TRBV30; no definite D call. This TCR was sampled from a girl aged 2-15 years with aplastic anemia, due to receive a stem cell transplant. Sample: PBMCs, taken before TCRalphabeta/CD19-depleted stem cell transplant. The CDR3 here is CAWSVGSGANVLTF. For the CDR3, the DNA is TGTGCCTGGAGCGTAGGATCTGGGGCCAACGTCCTGACTTTC.